This entry lists 32 T cell receptor beta chains sequenced from one sample in a study of shared clonotypes between healthy human individuals. Clones were sequenced by immunoSEQ multiplex PCR, and TCRdb holds only the in-frame ones, with some missing. The sample shows 1 million to 1.2 million clones, roughly 77% of them seen only once. The sequenced material came from memory CD4+ T cells from PBMCs. The subset: CD45RA-negative fraction. All receptors come from a man between 18 and 29 years old in good health. Some clones in this sample may be carry-over from other donors' samples.

The chain couples TRBV2 to TRBJ1-3; D might be TRBD1 (5 bases). Trimming shortened V by 5 bases and J by 0 bases, and 11 bases separated the two germline ends. CDR1 and CDR2 (germline): SNHLY, FYNNEI. The CDR3 spans 15 residues. The CDR3 coding sequence is TGTGCCAGCAGTCAGGACACACACTCTGGAAACACCATATATTTT. It encodes CASSQDTHSGNTIYF.

This chain links TRBV10-3 with TRBJ1-1, with D perhaps matching TRBD1 (6 bases). Germline-derived CDR1 and CDR2 are ENHRY and SYGVKD. The CDR3 length is 14 residues. The ends were cut back, 8 bases at V and 1 base at J, with 14 bases in the middle. CDR3 residues: CAIGRGQQNTEAFF. DNA for the CDR3: TGTGCCATCGGCCGCGGACAGCAGAACACTGAAGCTTTCTTT.

The genes are TRBV19 and TRBJ2-6, with 9 bases lining up with TRBD1. Germline V gives CDR1 LNHDA, CDR2 SQIVND (reference sequence). V trimming: 3 bases; J trimming: 4 bases; junction bases outside the gene matches: 10. The CDR3 has 18 amino acids. CDR3 sequence reads: CASSISGTGKVGANVLTF. The CDR3 nucleotides read TGTGCCAGTAGTATTTCCGGGACAGGGAAGGTGGGGGCCAACGTCCTGACTTTC.

The V gene is TRBV5-1, the J gene TRBJ2-3; TRBD2 aligns across 8 bases. The CDR3 has 15 amino acids. Trimming removed 1 base from V and 1 base from J; junction bases left unmatched: 2. Germline lookup yields CDR1 SGHRS and CDR2 YFSETQ. The chain's CDR3 is CASSLTTSGTDTQYF. As DNA, the CDR3 is TGCGCCAGCAGCTTGACGACTAGCGGCACAGATACGCAGTATTTT.

This clone was seen more than once but under ten times. V and J are TRBV5-6 and TRBJ2-7; TRBD2 aligns across 13 bases. The V gene end was trimmed by 4 bases and the J gene end by 6 bases; junction bases not matched to a gene: 10. The CDR3 has 16 residues. The V gene's germline CDR1 is SGHDT and CDR2 YYEEEE. CDR3 nucleotide sequence: TGTGCCAGCAGCGAGGGACTAGCGGGATGGCCGCCCGAGCAGTACTTC. It codes for CASSEGLAGWPPEQYF.

The table lists this clone with a count of one. In the same sample, other DNA sequences code for this CDR3. V usage is TRBV5-1 and J usage is TRBJ2-5; 8 nucleotides line up with TRBD1. Unmatched junction bases numbered 2, after V lost 2 bases and J lost 2 bases. Germline CDR1 and CDR2: SGHRS and YFSETQ. This CDR3 is 14 amino acids long. In nucleotides, the CDR3 is TGCGCCAGCAGCTTACAGGGGGGTCAAGAGACCCAGTACTTC. It translates to CASSLQGGQETQYF.

The chain couples TRBV11-2 to TRBJ1-2, with a possible D match to TRBD1 (5 bases). The ends were cut back, 5 bases at V and 8 bases at J, with 15 bases in the middle. Germline V lookup: CDR1 SGHAT, CDR2 FQNNGV. This CDR3 comprises 13 residues. In DNA, the CDR3 is TGTGCCAGCAGCCTGGGGCTTTTGCAGGGCTACACCTTC. This sequence encodes CASSLGLLQGYTF.

The chain links TRBV18 to TRBJ2-7; 8 bases match TRBD1. Unmatched junction bases numbered 8, after V lost 2 bases and J lost 2 bases. Germline CDR1 KGHSH, CDR2 LQKENI. The CDR3 runs to 16 residues. CDR3 amino acids: CASSPGPGGTTYEQYF. CDR3 nucleotide sequence: TGTGCCAGCTCACCAGGGCCAGGGGGCACCACCTACGAGCAGTACTTC.

The chain is built from TRBV27 and TRBJ1-4; 10 bases line up with TRBD1. The CDR3 length is 13 residues. V trimming: 10 bases; J trimming: 7 bases; junction bases outside the gene matches: 6. CDR1 and CDR2 (germline): MNHEY, SMNVEV (reference sequence). CDR3 in amino acids: CATRTGGREKLFF. In nucleotides, the CDR3 is TGTGCCACCCGGACAGGGGGACGTGAAAAACTGTTTTTT.

The V call is TRBV6-1, the J call TRBJ1-5; D not resolved. Trimming took 10 bases from V and 4 from J, leaving 17 bases between them. Germline V CDR1 and CDR2: MNHNS, SASEGT. The CDR3 consists of 14 residues. Here the CDR3 reads CATWPGWQNQPQHF. The CDR3 DNA sequence: TGTGCCACCTGGCCCGGATGGCAGAATCAGCCCCAGCATTTT.

This clone was seen only once. The rearrangement uses TRBV6-5 and TRBJ1-4; 8 positions agree with TRBD1. The germline V gene has CDR1 MNHEY and CDR2 SVGAGI. CDR3 length: 15 residues. The ends lost 2 bases at V and 8 bases at J; junction bases unmatched: 7. CDR3 sequence: CASSYQGATGEKLFF. The CDR3 DNA reads TGTGCCAGCAGTTACCAGGGGGCGACTGGGGAAAAACTGTTTTTT.

To note about this clone: A read error may explain this, as a much larger clone is one base away. The sample carries other DNA sequences with the same CDR3. The rearrangement joins TRBV27 to TRBJ2-7; D is unclear. V dropped 4 bases and J dropped 0 bases, with 4 bases sitting between them. The CDR3 runs 12 residues. Germline CDR1 and CDR2: MNHEY and SMNVEV (reference sequence). CDR3 DNA: TGTGCCAGCAGTTCCAGCTCCTACGAGCAGTACTTC. Translating gives CASSSSSYEQYF.

The chain employs TRBV28 and TRBJ2-7, with 7 bases fitting TRBD1. This CDR3 comprises 14 residues. Losses at the gene ends were 5 bases for V and 4 bases for J; bases not matched to a gene: 8. CDR1 MDHEN and CDR2 SYDVKM come from the germline V gene. CDR3 region: CASSAAGTEYEQYF. DNA for the CDR3: TGTGCCAGCAGTGCAGCCGGGACAGAATACGAGCAGTACTTC. Looking up the rest from reference TRBV28 and TRBJ2-7 gives the full variable domain: DVKVTQSSRYLVKRTGEKVFLECVQDMDHENMFWYRQDPGLGLRLIYFSYDVKMKEKGDIPEGYSVSREKKERFSLILESASTNQTSMYLCASSAAGTEYEQYFGPGTRLTVT.

Regarding this clone: A read error may explain this, as a much larger clone is one base away. This chain uses TRBV7-9 with TRBJ2-1; D assignment may be TRBD1 or TRBD2 (5 bases each). Germline lookup yields CDR1 SEHNR and CDR2 FQNEAQ (reference sequence). The CDR3 runs to 16 residues. This CDR3 reads CANSPPEGTSYNEQFF. The CDR3, as DNA: TGTGCCAACAGCCCCCCCGAAGGGACCTCCTACAATGAGCAGTTCTTC.

This clone appeared a few times. This rearrangement joins TRBV28 to TRBJ1-1; D perhaps matches TRBD1 (6 bases). Germline V gene sequence: CDR1 MDHEN, CDR2 SYDVKM. Trimming cost V 5 bases and J 4 bases, with 17 bases left between them. This CDR3 is built from 15 residues. The CDR3 spells CASSRPQGSSTEAFF. The DNA for the CDR3 is TGTGCCAGCAGTCGACCACAGGGCTCGTCCACTGAAGCTTTCTTT. The full variable domain, in which reference TRBV28 and TRBJ1-1 provide the parts outside the CDR3, is DVKVTQSSRYLVKRTGEKVFLECVQDMDHENMFWYRQDPGLGLRLIYFSYDVKMKEKGDIPEGYSVSREKKERFSLILESASTNQTSMYLCASSRPQGSSTEAFFGQGTRLTVV.

The rearrangement uses TRBV2 and TRBJ2-1; TRBD1 aligns across 8 bases. CDR3 length: 15 residues. The junction had 4 bases not matched to a gene; V was cut back by 2 bases and J by 4 bases. Germline values: CDR1 SNHLY, CDR2 FYNNEI. CDR3 in amino acids: CASSEQGAGYNEQFF. The CDR3 DNA sequence: TGTGCCAGCAGTGAACAGGGGGCGGGTTACAATGAGCAGTTCTTC. Variable domain in full (rest from reference TRBV2 and TRBJ2-1): EPEVTQTPSHQVTQMGQEVILRCVPISNHLYFYWYRQILGQKVEFLVSFYNNEISEKSEIFDDQFSVERPDGSNFTLKIRSTKLEDSAMYFCASSEQGAGYNEQFFGPGTRLTVL.

The V gene is TRBV7-2, the J gene TRBJ2-7; 9 bases line up with TRBD2. V gave up 5 bases and J gave up 7 bases; unmatched junction bases: 12. The CDR3 extends over 15 amino acids. The germline gives CDR1 SGHTA, CDR2 FQGNSA. In nucleotides, the CDR3 is TGTGCCAGCAGCCCTAGCGGGATCAGATCGGGGGAGCAGTACTTC. This codes for CASSPSGIRSGEQYF.

This clone came up a few times. This sequence joins TRBV18 and TRBJ2-1; 14 bases fit TRBD2. V lost 10 bases to trimming and J lost 7 bases; unmatched junction nucleotides: 15. CDR1 is KGHSH and CDR2 is LQKENI in the germline V gene. The CDR3 is 17 residues long. The CDR3 DNA reads TGTGCCACCGCCGGGACTAGCGGGAGCCCACTTGGGAATGAGCAGTTCTTC. Its protein is CATAGTSGSPLGNEQFF.

The chain uses TRBV5-1 and TRBJ2-7; 10 positions agree with TRBD2. Germline V CDR1 and CDR2: SGHRS, YFSETQ. The V gene end was trimmed by 3 bases and the J gene end by 1 base; junction bases not matched to a gene: 10. CDR3 length: 17 amino acids. CDR3 region: CASSSQGSSGRSYEQYF. The CDR3 DNA sequence: TGCGCCAGCAGCTCCCAAGGGTCTAGCGGGAGATCCTACGAGCAGTACTTC.

The chain has TRBV18 and TRBJ2-3; TRBD1 or TRBD2 may be the D gene (5 bases each). Germline CDR1 reads KGHSH; CDR2 reads LQKENI. The CDR3 length is 14 residues. V shed 4 bases and J shed 2 bases, with 10 bases lying between them. The chain's CDR3 is CASSRGTYTDTQYF. In DNA form, the CDR3 reads TGTGCCAGCTCACGTGGGACCTACACAGATACGCAGTATTTT. The whole variable domain, remainder taken from reference TRBV18 and TRBJ2-3, is NAGVMQNPRHLVRRRGQEARLRCSPMKGHSHVYWYRQLPEEGLKFMVYLQKENIIDESGMPKERFSAEFPKEGPSILRIQQVVRGDSAAYFCASSRGTYTDTQYFGPGTRLTVL.

The chain employs TRBV28 and TRBJ2-7; D is ambiguous. CDR3 length: 14 amino acids. The germline CDR1 and CDR2 sequences are MDHEN and SYDVKM. V was shortened by 5 bases and J by 0 bases, with 11 bases between the two germline ends. CDR3 sequence (DNA): TGTGCCAGCAGTCCCACTATGGCCTCCTACGAGCAGTACTTC. It is translated as CASSPTMASYEQYF.

The CDR3 loop is CASSARGGTTNEKLFF. The DNA of the CDR3 is TGTGCCAGCAGCGCCCGTGGGGGCACAACTAATGAAAAACTGTTTTTT. The rearrangement uses TRBV7-8 and TRBJ1-4, with D possibly being TRBD1 (6 bases). CDR1 is SGHVS and CDR2 is FQNEAQ in the germline V gene. Trimming left V 5 bases short and J 0 bases short, with 13 bases between. The CDR3 has 16 residues.

As concerns this clone: Given a far larger clone just one base away, this is likely a sequencing read error. The rearrangement joins TRBV30 to TRBJ2-1; D is unclear. Germline V gene lookup returns CDR1 GTSNPN and CDR2 SVGIG (reference sequence). The CDR3 extends over 12 amino acids. The CDR3 region is CAWSDTSPEQIF. The CDR3 DNA reads TGTGCCTGGAGTGACACGAGCCCTGAGCAGATCTTC.

The chain carries TRBV30 and TRBJ2-7; D possibly uses TRBD1 or TRBD2 (5 bases each). This CDR3 is built from 14 residues. Trimming removed 6 bases at V and 1 base at J, with 16 bases between. Per germline, CDR1 GTSNPN and CDR2 SVGIG (reference sequence). CDR3 sequence: CACNDRGLSYEQYF. CDR3 in DNA: TGTGCCTGTAACGACAGAGGGTTATCCTACGAGCAGTACTTC.

The gene calls are TRBV6-1 and TRBJ1-4; D gene unclear. CDR1 and CDR2 from the germline V gene are MNHNS and SASEGT. V gave up 2 bases and J gave up 7 bases, with 8 bases separating them. The CDR3 is 13 amino acids. The chain's CDR3 is CASSEILSEKLFF. DNA for the CDR3: TGTGCCAGCAGTGAAATCCTTAGTGAAAAACTGTTTTTT.

With respect to this clone: Additional DNA sequences in this sample encode the identical CDR3. CDR3 loop: CASSLAGTAYEQYF. CDR3 DNA: TGCGCCAGCAGCTTGGCAGGGACTGCCTACGAGCAGTACTTC. The gene calls are TRBV5-1 and TRBJ2-7, with a possible D match to TRBD2 (6 bases). The germline gives CDR1 SGHRS, CDR2 YFSETQ. V lost 0 bases and J 2 bases, leaving 9 bases between the germline ends. This CDR3 has 14 amino acids.

This chain connects TRBV9 to TRBJ2-7; perhaps TRBD1 as D (6 bases). The germline CDR1 and CDR2 sequences are SGDLS and YYNGEE. V was trimmed by 0 bases and J by 5 bases, leaving 9 bases between them. The CDR3 sequence is 13 residues long. The CDR3, as DNA: TGTGCCAGCAGCGTAGTAGGGGGAGACGAGCAGTACTTC. It is translated as CASSVVGGDEQYF. Combining the CDR3 with reference TRBV9 and TRBJ2-7 gives the whole variable domain DSGVTQTPKHLITATGQRVTLRCSPRSGDLSVYWYQQSLDQGLQFLIQYYNGEERAKGNILERFSAQQFPDLHSELNLSSLELGDSALYFCASSVVGGDEQYFGPGTRLTVT.

This CDR3 is CASSLAGGTPYNEQFF. The CDR3 bases are TGTGCCAGCAGCCTAGCGGGAGGCACCCCCTACAATGAGCAGTTCTTC. The rearrangement uses TRBV6-4 and TRBJ2-1; 11 nucleotides agree with TRBD2. Trimming at V came to 6 bases and at J to 2 bases, leaving 6 bases not matched to a gene. CDR1 and CDR2 (germline): MRHNA, SNTAGT. This CDR3 has 16 residues.

Points on this clone: The same CDR3 arises from other DNA sequences in this sample as well. J is TRBJ2-6 and V is TRBV5-1; D remains ambiguous. The germline CDR1 and CDR2 sequences are SGHRS and YFSETQ. The CDR3 spans 15 residues. Trimming removed 0 bases at V and 0 bases at J, with 4 bases between. Here the CDR3 reads CASSLGSSGANVLTF. CDR3 DNA sequence: TGCGCCAGCAGCTTGGGCAGCTCTGGGGCCAACGTCCTGACTTTC.

A word on this clone: A much more abundant neighbour one base away suggests this may be a read error. CDR3 sequence: CASSLDRGHGYTF. In nucleotides, the CDR3 is TGTGCCAGCAGCTTAGACAGGGGGCATGGCTACACCTTC. V usage is TRBV7-3 and J usage is TRBJ1-2; the match to TRBD1 covers 10 bases. This CDR3 has 13 amino acids. V lost 2 bases to trimming and J lost 6 bases; unmatched junction nucleotides: 0. Germline V CDR1 and CDR2: SGHTA, FQGTGA.

The chain carries TRBV7-9 and TRBJ2-7; possibly TRBD1 for D (6 bases). The V and J ends lost 3 bases and 2 bases respectively, with 11 bases between them. The CDR3 length is 14 residues. Germline V gene lookup returns CDR1 SEHNR and CDR2 FQNEAQ (reference sequence). Written as DNA, the CDR3 is TGTGCCAGCAGCTTCCAGGGGCTCACCTACGAGCAGTACTTC. Translated, it gives CASSFQGLTYEQYF.

The chain combines TRBV27 with TRBJ2-5; 9 bases agree with TRBD2. V lost 4 bases, J lost 4 bases, and 7 bases stayed unmatched. The CDR3 covers 15 residues. Germline V CDR1 and CDR2: MNHEY, SMNVEV (reference sequence). The CDR3 loop is CASSSVSGSPETQYF. The CDR3 nucleotides read TGTGCCAGCAGTTCTGTTAGCGGGAGCCCAGAGACCCAGTACTTC.